The 21 T cell receptor beta chains below all came from one sample that was sequenced in a study of cytomegalovirus exposure and HLA in healthy donors. The PCR used 60 Vbeta and 13 Jbeta primers. Profiling relied on immunoSEQ multiplex PCR, and the TCRdb table lists in-frame clones only, not all of them. This sample carries about 190,000 clones, approximately 88% of them seen once, and the ten largest clones take about 0.24%. The sequenced material came from PBMCs. The source of these receptors is a boy aged 10-17 years in good health and CMV-seronegative.

In nucleotides, the CDR3 is TGTGCCAGTGCAAGACAGGATATTTACGAGCAGTACTTC. This encodes CASARQDIYEQYF. The chain is built from TRBV6-1 and TRBJ2-7; weak D call: TRBD1 (6 bases). CDR3 size: 13 residues. The V end was cut by 9 bases, the J end by 4 bases, with 16 bases between. The V gene's germline CDR1 is MNHNS and CDR2 SASEGT.

This chain links TRBV19 with TRBJ1-5; D unclear. This CDR3 has 15 residues. Trimming took off 0 bases at V and 3 bases at J, with 9 bases between the two ends. CDR1 is LNHDA and CDR2 is SQIVND in the germline V gene (reference sequence). CDR3 nucleotide sequence: TGTGCCAGTAGTATAGATATTTTTTCCAATCAGCCCCAGCATTTT. As protein: CASSIDIFSNQPQHF.

J is TRBJ1-1 and V is TRBV5-1, with D uncertain. The CDR3 length is 14 residues. V was trimmed by 4 bases and J by 5 bases, leaving 15 bases between them. The germline gives CDR1 SGHRS, CDR2 YFSETQ. DNA of the CDR3: TGCGCCAGCAGCCCTCCTTCCCCCGGGACTGAAGCTTTCTTT. Protein: CASSPPSPGTEAFF.

The V gene is TRBV7-3, the J gene TRBJ1-1; 10 nucleotides match TRBD1. The CDR3 covers 13 residues. Germline V gives CDR1 SGHTA, CDR2 FQGTGA. Trimming cost V 5 bases and J 4 bases; bases outside gene matches: 1. The CDR3: CASSRDRGTEAFF. CDR3 in DNA: TGTGCCAGCAGCCGGGACAGGGGCACTGAAGCTTTCTTT. Supplemented by reference TRBV7-3 and TRBJ1-1, the full variable domain reads GAGVSQTPSNKVTEKGKYVELRCDPISGHTALYWYRQSLGQGPEFLIYFQGTGAADDSGLPNDRFFAVRPEGSVSTLKIQRTERGDSAVYLCASSRDRGTEAFFGQGTRLTVV.

The V gene is TRBV9, the J gene TRBJ1-2, with D possibly TRBD1 on 5 matching bases. Germline assignment: CDR1 SGDLS and CDR2 YYNGEE. The CDR3 is 12 amino acids. V was cut by 7 bases and J by 4 bases, with 11 bases left in between. CDR3 sequence (DNA): TGTGCCAGCCGCAGGGCGGTCTATGGCTACACCTTC. Amino acid sequence: CASRRAVYGYTF.

V is TRBV5-1 and J is TRBJ2-3; 8 nucleotides agree with TRBD2. Germline CDR1 and CDR2: SGHRS and YFSETQ. CDR3 length: 16 amino acids. J was trimmed by 5 bases and V by 0 bases; bases with no gene match: 8. This chain's CDR3 is CASSLAPAGGGDTQYF. DNA of the CDR3: TGCGCCAGCAGCTTGGCCCCGGCGGGGGGAGGAGATACGCAGTATTTT.

The V gene is TRBV9, the J gene TRBJ2-6, with a weak D call TRBD2 (6 bases). The CDR3 totals 17 residues. Trimming cost V 0 bases and J 1 base, with 11 bases left between them. Germline values: CDR1 SGDLS, CDR2 YYNGEE. CDR3 region: CASSVGGVSSGANVLTF. The CDR3 nucleotides read TGTGCCAGCAGCGTAGGGGGGGTTTCTTCTGGGGCCAACGTCCTGACTTTC.

The V gene is TRBV13, the J gene TRBJ2-1; 7 nucleotides agree with TRBD1. The length of the CDR3 is 13 residues. Looked up from germline, CDR1 is PRHDT and CDR2 is FYEKMQ (reference sequence). The ends lost 4 bases at V and 9 bases at J; junction bases unmatched: 6. The CDR3 nucleotides read TGTGCCAGCAGCTCGACAGGGTTAGGTGAGCAGTTCTTC. Protein sequence: CASSSTGLGEQFF.

The genes are TRBV6-1 and TRBJ1-5; unclear D gene. Germline-derived CDR1 and CDR2 are MNHNS and SASEGT. The CDR3 totals 15 residues. Deletions cut 8 bases from V and 6 bases from J, with 20 bases between. The CDR3 DNA is TGTGCCAGCCAGCCCCCGGGGTGGGGTTCTCAGCCCCAGCATTTT. It specifies CASQPPGWGSQPQHF.

This chain connects TRBV28 to TRBJ2-6; D might be TRBD2 (7 bases). V lost 6 bases to trimming and J lost 2 bases, with 20 bases between them. This CDR3 has 18 residues. In germline, CDR1 is MDHEN, CDR2 SYDVKM. CDR3 loop: CASRRTGTIFTGANVLTF. In nucleotides, the CDR3 is TGTGCCAGCAGAAGAACAGGGACTATATTCACTGGGGCCAACGTCCTGACTTTC.

In DNA, the CDR3 is TGTGCCAGCAGTTCCCGACAGGGCCTTCAGCCCCAGCATTTT. The encoded protein is CASSSRQGLQPQHF. This sequence joins TRBV28 and TRBJ1-5, with 7 bases aligning to TRBD1. The CDR3 loop spans 14 amino acids. CDR1 and CDR2 from the germline V gene are MDHEN and SYDVKM. The V gene end was trimmed by 4 bases and the J gene end by 6 bases; junction bases not matched to a gene: 6.

The chain employs TRBV27 and TRBJ2-3; 16 nucleotides align to TRBD2. The CDR3 contains 15 residues. Germline CDR1 is MNHEY and CDR2 is SMNVEV (reference sequence). J gave up 12 bases and V 4 bases, and 7 bases lay outside the gene matches. The CDR3 sequence is CASSSGTSGGAPQYF. The DNA of the CDR3 is TGTGCCAGCAGTTCCGGGACTAGCGGGGGGGCACCACAGTATTTT.

V is TRBV28 and J is TRBJ2-1; 12 bases are a match to TRBD2. The CDR3 contains 15 residues. Germline CDR1 reads MDHEN; CDR2 reads SYDVKM. Trimming cost V 6 bases and J 6 bases; bases outside gene matches: 6. The CDR3 sequence is CASSLTSGRINEQFF. The CDR3 DNA sequence: TGTGCCAGCAGCTTGACTAGCGGGAGAATCAATGAGCAGTTCTTC.

This clone was recorded only once. The V call is TRBV6-5, the J call TRBJ2-3, with D perhaps TRBD2 (6 bases). The CDR3 is made up of 15 amino acids. The germline gives CDR1 MNHEY, CDR2 SVGAGI. Trimming left V 2 bases short and J 0 bases short, with 9 bases between. CDR3 in amino acids: CASSYGGVSTDTQYF. The CDR3 nucleotides are TGTGCCAGCAGTTACGGCGGGGTGAGCACAGATACGCAGTATTTT.

The CDR3 region has the DNA TGTGCCTGGAGTTCTGCCGGACAGTACTACGAGCAGTACTTC. Translated: CAWSSAGQYYEQYF. This chain uses TRBV30 with TRBJ2-7; D possibly corresponds to TRBD1 (6 bases). CDR1 GTSNPN and CDR2 SVGIG come from the germline V gene (reference sequence). The CDR3 contains 14 residues. The ends were cut back, 2 bases at V and 3 bases at J, with 14 bases in the middle.

The chain is built from TRBV28 and TRBJ2-3; 8 bases agree with TRBD1. V trimming: 6 bases; J trimming: 5 bases; junction bases outside the gene matches: 4. Germline V gene data show CDR1 as MDHEN and CDR2 as SYDVKM. There are 13 residues in the CDR3. Here the CDR3 DNA reads TGTGCCAGCAGCTGGACAGGGTTAGATACGCAGTATTTT. This translates into CASSWTGLDTQYF.

CDR3 protein: CATSRVTGGGGYTF. The CDR3 DNA sequence: TGTGCCACCAGCAGAGTTACAGGGGGAGGAGGCTACACCTTC. The V and J genes are TRBV15 and TRBJ1-2, with TRBD1 matching 8 bases. There are 14 residues in the CDR3. Germline-derived CDR1 and CDR2 are LNHNV and YYDKDF (reference sequence). Losses at the gene ends were 1 base for V and 8 bases for J; bases not matched to a gene: 6.

V usage is TRBV30 and J usage is TRBJ1-2; no reliable D call. CDR3 length: 14 residues. Trimming cost V 0 bases and J 6 bases, with 14 bases left between them. The germline gives CDR1 GTSNPN, CDR2 SVGIG (reference sequence). The CDR3 is CAWSVLRGYHGYTF. Here the CDR3 DNA reads TGTGCCTGGAGTGTACTTCGGGGATATCATGGCTACACCTTC.

The genes are TRBV21-1 and TRBJ2-5; the table gives TRBD2 as D, unverified against the DNA. TRBV21-1 corresponds to a pseudogene. The CDR3 consists of 20 residues. CDR3 DNA: TGTGCCAGCAGCACTAACCGGCCTCTCGGAGGACTAGCGGGAAGAGAGACCCAGTACTTC. Amino acid sequence: CASSTNRPLGGLAGRETQYF.

This rearrangement joins TRBV16 to TRBJ2-2; no definite D call. Per the germline V gene, CDR1 is KGHSY and CDR2 is FQNENV. Trimming left V 0 bases short and J 7 bases short, with 15 bases between. The CDR3 extends over 16 amino acids. The DNA for the CDR3 is TGTGCCAGCAGCCAATCTGGTCGGTCCCCGGGCGGGGAGCTGTTTTTT. This gives the protein CASSQSGRSPGGELFF.

The chain is built from TRBV5-1 and TRBJ2-3; TRBD1 matches 12 bases. The trim removed 0 bases at V and 2 bases at J, leaving 1 base unmatched. The CDR3 length is 16 residues. Germline CDR1 and CDR2: SGHRS and YFSETQ. The CDR3 region has the DNA TGCGCCAGCAGCTTGGGGGACAGGGGGCCCACAGATACGCAGTATTTT. Its translation: CASSLGDRGPTDTQYF.